This T cell receptor (beta chain) was found in a study of chemoradiotherapy in HPV16-positive cancers. Across the whole study: Candidate HPV-specific clones and shared TCR motifs came from a couple of HPV16-positive patients. Study-level findings and limits: Functional assays defining HPV-specific T cells used only a couple of HPV16-positive patients. Candidate HPV-specific clones and E7-related TCR motifs grew in tumor during treatment.

Assay used: immunoSEQ multiplex PCR; TCRdb lists only in-frame clones, some missing. The sample lists over 15,000 clones; roughly 84% were seen once. With regard to this clone: Its specificity is unknown.

Germline loops: CDR1 LNHDA, CDR2 SQIVND (reference sequence). V dropped 5 bases and J dropped 3 bases, with 21 bases sitting between them. This CDR3 contains 17 residues. The source of this sequence is a human donor with HPV-associated anogenital cancer. The chain links TRBV19 to TRBJ2-3; possibly TRBD1 or TRBD2 for D (6 bases each). Specimen: blood, collected from a patient who underwent chemoradiotherapy. The CDR3 sequence is CASSPHLRGLETDTQYF. DNA of the CDR3: TGTGCCAGTAGTCCCCATCTCCGGGGGCTGGAAACAGATACGCAGTATTTT.